What follows are 19 T cell receptor beta chains derived from one specimen sequenced in a study of cytomegalovirus exposure and HLA in healthy donors. Vbeta (60) and Jbeta (13) primers were used in the PCR. Method: immunoSEQ multiplex PCR; TCRdb's copy keeps in-frame clones and lacks some. The sample holds over 110,000 clones, around 80% seen once. The specimen was PBMCs. The receptors come from a woman in her fifties or sixties in good health and CMV-seropositive.

This clone was observed a few times. The chain employs TRBV19 and TRBJ1-6; perhaps TRBD1 as D (5 bases). The CDR3 loop spans 13 amino acids. The V end lost 1 base, the J end lost 8 bases, and 6 bases lay between the germline ends. The germline V gene has CDR1 LNHDA and CDR2 SQIVND (reference sequence). CDR3 residues: CASSIGRDSPLHF. The CDR3 DNA sequence: TGTGCCAGTAGTATAGGCAGGGATTCACCCCTCCACTTT.

This chain connects TRBV7-9 to TRBJ2-7, with 8 bases fitting TRBD2. CDR1 is SEHNR and CDR2 is FQNEAQ in the germline V gene (reference sequence). V trimming: 6 bases; J trimming: 1 base; junction bases outside the gene matches: 5. This CDR3 has 14 residues. The CDR3 spells CASRYSGDSYEQYF. CDR3 DNA sequence: TGTGCCAGCAGGTATAGCGGGGATTCCTACGAGCAGTACTTC.

The count of this clone is one. The V call is TRBV5-1, the J call TRBJ2-3; 9 bases are a match to TRBD2. The V gene's germline CDR1 is SGHRS and CDR2 YFSETQ. The CDR3 sequence is 14 residues long. V lost 5 bases to trimming and J lost 5 bases; unmatched junction nucleotides: 6. In nucleotides, the CDR3 is TGCGCCAGCAGAATAGCGGGGGTGGTAGATACGCAGTATTTT. This gives the protein CASRIAGVVDTQYF.

The chain links TRBV27 to TRBJ1-3; a possible D gene is TRBD1 (5 bases). This CDR3 contains 13 residues. V lost 4 bases to trimming and J lost 4 bases, with 8 bases between them. Looked up from germline, CDR1 is MNHEY and CDR2 is SMNVEV (reference sequence). CDR3 nucleotide sequence: TGTGCCAGCAGTTCCAACAGGGGAAACACCATATATTTT. The encoded protein is CASSSNRGNTIYF.

The rearrangement joins TRBV9 to TRBJ2-4; weak D call: TRBD2 (6 bases). Trimming left V 0 bases short and J 9 bases short, with 13 bases between. There are 14 residues in the CDR3. The germline CDR1 and CDR2 sequences are SGDLS and YYNGEE. The DNA for the CDR3 is TGTGCCAGCAGCGTAGCCGGAGGGAACGGCATTCAGTACTTC. It yields the protein CASSVAGGNGIQYF.

Comment on this clone: Other DNA sequences in the same sample also yield this CDR3. The rearrangement uses TRBV9 and TRBJ1-1, with 9 bases that match TRBD1. Germline CDR1 reads SGDLS; CDR2 reads YYNGEE. The V and J ends lost 3 bases and 5 bases, in that order; junction bases with no gene match: 2. The CDR3 extends over 13 amino acids. The CDR3 spells CASSETGGTEAFF. As DNA, the CDR3 is TGTGCCAGCAGCGAGACAGGGGGTACTGAAGCTTTCTTT.

This clone was recorded a few times. The chain has TRBV4-3 and TRBJ1-2; no clear D gene. The CDR3 sequence is 14 residues long. The germline V and J ends were trimmed by 2 bases and 5 bases, with 12 bases remaining between them. Germline CDR1 and CDR2: LGHNA and YSLEER. The CDR3 region has the DNA TGCGCCAGCAGCCAAATCCGACGAGGGTATGGCTACACCTTC. Amino acids: CASSQIRRGYGYTF.

This chain connects TRBV4-1 to TRBJ1-2, with D possibly being TRBD1 (5 bases). CDR3 size: 15 residues. Germline-derived CDR1 and CDR2 are MGHRA and YSYEKL. Between the trimmed V and J ends, which lost 0 bases and 6 bases, there was a span of 14 bases. The DNA for the CDR3 is TGCGCCAGCAGCCAAGATGGGGCGTTCGAGGATGGCTACACCTTC. It yields the protein CASSQDGAFEDGYTF.

This chain uses TRBV9 with TRBJ2-6; weak D call: TRBD2 (5 bases). The V gene lost 0 bases and the J gene lost 0 bases, with 19 bases spanning the gap. This CDR3 has 20 residues. Germline CDR1 reads SGDLS; CDR2 reads YYNGEE. The CDR3 loop is CASSVVGTDYFPSGANVLTF. DNA for the CDR3: TGTGCCAGCAGCGTAGTTGGAACAGACTACTTCCCCTCTGGGGCCAACGTCCTGACTTTC.

V is TRBV4-1 and J is TRBJ2-3; TRBD2 is a possible D gene (5 bases). Trimming removed 5 bases at V and 2 bases at J, with 11 bases between. Germline-derived CDR1 and CDR2 are MGHRA and YSYEKL. The CDR3 has 14 residues. CDR3 nucleotides: TGCGCCAGCAGCACCCCGGGGTCCACAGATACGCAGTATTTT. This codes for CASSTPGSTDTQYF.

The chain carries TRBV6-5 and TRBJ2-2; possible D gene TRBD2, 5 bases. V was clipped by 8 bases and J by 6 bases, with 16 bases between them. Germline V gene lookup returns CDR1 MNHEY and CDR2 SVGAGI. The CDR3 sequence is 14 residues long. This CDR3 reads CASALLMEAGELFF. The CDR3 DNA is TGTGCCAGCGCCCTACTGATGGAGGCCGGGGAGCTGTTTTTT.

The V gene is TRBV18, the J gene TRBJ1-1; a weak D match, TRBD1 (6 bases). V was pared by 3 bases and J by 2 bases, with 16 bases between. Germline CDR1 KGHSH, CDR2 LQKENI. This CDR3 has 16 residues. The CDR3 protein is CASSPQKIQGNTEAFF. The CDR3 DNA follows: TGTGCCAGCTCACCGCAAAAAATACAGGGAAACACTGAAGCTTTCTTT.

This clone was detected only a few times. V gene TRBV9 combines with J gene TRBJ2-1; the D is unclear. The CDR3 sequence is 15 residues long. Between the trimmed V and J ends, which lost 4 bases and 0 bases, there was a span of 11 bases. Germline V gives CDR1 SGDLS, CDR2 YYNGEE. CDR3 DNA sequence: TGTGCCAGCAGCCCCCGGCGGAGCTCCTACAATGAGCAGTTCTTC. It specifies CASSPRRSSYNEQFF.

The chain carries TRBV19 and TRBJ1-4; D is unresolved. The germline V gene encodes CDR1 LNHDA and CDR2 SQIVND (reference sequence). The germline V and J ends were trimmed by 3 bases and 4 bases, with 12 bases remaining between them. The CDR3 sequence is 15 residues long. CDR3 sequence: CASSIRSGGNEKLFF. DNA for the CDR3: TGTGCCAGTAGTATCCGGAGCGGCGGTAATGAAAAACTGTTTTTT.

The V call is TRBV6-6, the J call TRBJ2-7; tentative D call: TRBD1 (6 bases). Germline CDR1 reads MNHNY; CDR2 reads SVGAGI (reference sequence). Deletions cut 5 bases from V and 3 bases from J, with 17 bases between. The CDR3 spans 15 residues. The CDR3 nucleotides read TGTGCCAGCAGTCCCCCAGGGGCCCTCGGCTACGAGCAGTACTTC. It translates to CASSPPGALGYEQYF.

This chain joins TRBV6-5 and TRBJ1-2, with D hard to call. Trimming removed 9 bases at V and 4 bases at J, with 18 bases between. This CDR3 spans 14 amino acids. Germline CDR1 and CDR2: MNHEY and SVGAGI. The CDR3 loop is CASTSYLSGYGYTF. CDR3 bases: TGTGCCAGTACGAGTTACCTCTCTGGCTATGGCTACACCTTC.

The CDR3 region is CASIRSSLSVGYTF. The CDR3 nucleotides read TGTGCCAGCATTCGGAGCAGCCTTTCGGTCGGCTACACCTTC. V is TRBV2 and J is TRBJ1-2, with D unresolved. The CDR3 contains 14 residues. Per germline, CDR1 SNHLY and CDR2 FYNNEI. V was pared by 7 bases and J by 8 bases, with 20 bases between.

This chain links TRBV7-2 with TRBJ1-1; D is uncertain. V was cut by 2 bases and J by 5 bases, with 6 bases left in between. Per the germline V gene, CDR1 is SGHTA and CDR2 is FQGNSA. The CDR3 covers 12 residues. The CDR3 sequence: CASSLPRTEAFF. The CDR3 DNA follows: TGTGCCAGCAGCTTACCACGGACTGAAGCTTTCTTT.

This clone showed up just a few times. The rearrangement links TRBV7-9 to TRBJ1-1, with a tentative D call TRBD1 (6 bases). Trimming took 11 bases from V and 5 from J, leaving 12 bases between them. The V gene's germline CDR1 is SEHNR and CDR2 FQNEAQ (reference sequence). This CDR3 is 11 amino acids long. The CDR3 loop is CALGRGTEAFF. CDR3 sequence (DNA): TGTGCCCTGGGCAGGGGAACTGAAGCTTTCTTT.